These 15 T cell receptor beta chains originate from one sample sequenced in a study of blood T cell repertoires in COVID-19. Using immunoSEQ multiplex PCR, the repertoire was profiled, and TCRdb retains in-frame clones only, with some absent. This table holds roughly 200,000 clones, roughly 87% found once. Sequencing was done on a sample of PBMCs or T cells enriched from blood (not recorded which). The receptors were sampled from a woman aged 35 to 49 with acute COVID-19.

The rearrangement links TRBV7-3 to TRBJ1-1, with a possible D match to TRBD1 (5 bases). CDR1 is SGHTA and CDR2 is FQGTGA in the germline V gene. The CDR3 contains 15 residues. V gave up 0 bases and J gave up 0 bases, with 8 bases separating them. The CDR3 coding sequence is TGTGCCAGCAGCTTAACCGCAGGGCTGAACACTGAAGCTTTCTTT. Its translation: CASSLTAGLNTEAFF.

V and J are TRBV29-1 and TRBJ1-1; no reliable D call. The CDR3 sequence is 9 residues long. From germline, CDR1 is SQVTM and CDR2 ANQGSEA. V was trimmed by 6 bases and J by 10 bases, leaving 9 bases between them. CDR3 sequence reads: CSVDGGAFF. CDR3 sequence (DNA): TGCAGCGTGGACGGAGGAGCTTTCTTT.

The V and J genes are TRBV28 and TRBJ1-5; 9 bases are shared with TRBD1. The CDR3 covers 15 residues. V shed 6 bases and J 6 bases; nucleotides not matched to a gene: 9. In germline, CDR1 is MDHEN, CDR2 SYDVKM. The CDR3 bases are TGTGCCAGCAGCACCACAGGGGGCGGAGGTCAGCCCCAGCATTTT. It translates to CASSTTGGGGQPQHF.

The gene calls are TRBV28 and TRBJ1-4; 7 bases align to TRBD1. Looked up from germline, CDR1 is MDHEN and CDR2 is SYDVKM. CDR3 length equals 14 residues. V lost 6 bases, J lost 7 bases, and 8 bases stayed unmatched. CDR3 region: CASSLQGTSEKLFF. In DNA form, the CDR3 reads TGTGCCAGCAGCTTACAGGGGACGTCTGAAAAACTGTTTTTT.

The rearrangement joins TRBV27 to TRBJ1-2; 8 bases map to TRBD1. The CDR3 has 14 amino acids. Germline-derived CDR1 and CDR2 are MNHEY and SMNVEV (reference sequence). V shed 6 bases and J 5 bases; nucleotides not matched to a gene: 8. The CDR3 is CASRQQGVWYGYTF. The CDR3 DNA sequence: TGTGCCAGCAGGCAACAGGGGGTTTGGTATGGCTACACCTTC.

The chain uses TRBV5-1 and TRBJ2-1, with 7 bases lining up with TRBD2. The CDR3 loop spans 13 amino acids. J gave up 7 bases and V 2 bases, and 3 bases lay outside the gene matches. Germline V gene lookup returns CDR1 SGHRS and CDR2 YFSETQ. The CDR3 here is CASSFRLANEQFF. The CDR3 DNA reads as TGCGCCAGCAGCTTCCGACTAGCTAATGAGCAGTTCTTC.

The chain uses TRBV27 and TRBJ1-2; D remains ambiguous. Germline assignment: CDR1 MNHEY and CDR2 SMNVEV (reference sequence). The CDR3 has 13 amino acids. V was shortened by 5 bases and J by 3 bases, with 10 bases between the two germline ends. In DNA, the CDR3 is TGTGCCAGCAGTCCTCGGGGATACTATGGCTACACCTTC. This sequence encodes CASSPRGYYGYTF.

J is TRBJ2-7 and V is TRBV11-2, with 16 bases lining up with TRBD2. Germline-derived CDR1 and CDR2 are SGHAT and FQNNGV. This CDR3 has 17 amino acids. J was trimmed by 2 bases and V by 3 bases; bases with no gene match: 4. The CDR3 spells CASSLGLAGGSPYEQYF. CDR3 nucleotide sequence: TGTGCCAGCAGCTTGGGACTAGCGGGAGGGTCCCCCTACGAGCAGTACTTC.

The gene calls are TRBV10-3 and TRBJ2-7, with 12 bases matching TRBD1. The trim removed 4 bases at V and 5 bases at J, leaving 3 bases unmatched. Germline V gene data show CDR1 as ENHRY and CDR2 as SYGVKD. The CDR3 has 14 amino acids. The CDR3 coding sequence is TGTGCCATCAGTGCCGGGACAGGGGGCCACGAGCAGTACTTC. This gives the protein CAISAGTGGHEQYF.

The CDR3 nucleotides are TGTGCCAGCAGCTTTCAGGGAAGCTCCTACGAGCAGTACTTC. Translated, it gives CASSFQGSSYEQYF. The chain links TRBV5-5 to TRBJ2-7, with a possible D match to TRBD1 (5 bases). The V end lost 2 bases, the J end lost 0 bases, and 9 bases lay between the germline ends. Per the germline V gene, CDR1 is SGHKS and CDR2 is YYEKEE (reference sequence). This CDR3 comprises 14 residues.

The chain recombines TRBV5-1 with TRBJ2-1, with D perhaps matching TRBD1 (6 bases). V lost 4 bases and J 4 bases, leaving 15 bases between the germline ends. The CDR3 runs 15 residues. CDR1 and CDR2 from the germline V gene are SGHRS and YFSETQ. CDR3 DNA: TGCGCCAGCAGCGTGCAAACGACAGGTTACAATGAGCAGTTCTTC. Translating gives CASSVQTTGYNEQFF.

The chain has TRBV15 and TRBJ1-4; D gene ambiguous. With 0 bases removed from V and 0 bases from J, the gap between germline ends came to 23 bases. Looked up from germline, CDR1 is LNHNV and CDR2 is YYDKDF (reference sequence). The CDR3 has 21 amino acids. This CDR3 reads CATSRDHKASYNLATNEKLFF. The CDR3 DNA reads TGTGCCACCAGCAGAGATCATAAGGCAAGCTATAATCTAGCAACTAATGAAAAACTGTTTTTT. Drawing the rest from reference TRBV15 and TRBJ1-4, the complete variable domain is DAMVIQNPRYQVTQFGKPVTLSCSQTLNHNVMYWYQQKSSQAPKLLFHYYDKDFNNEADTPDNFQSRRPNTSFCFLDIRSPGLGDTAMYLCATSRDHKASYNLATNEKLFFGSGTQLSVL.

The chain couples TRBV10-3 to TRBJ1-2, with TRBD1 matching over 7 bases. V lost 2 bases, J lost 8 bases, and 11 bases stayed unmatched. CDR1 is ENHRY and CDR2 is SYGVKD in the germline V gene. The CDR3 spans 15 residues. The CDR3 protein is CAISEPGQVIIGYTF. The CDR3 region has the DNA TGTGCCATCAGTGAGCCAGGACAGGTGATTATCGGCTACACCTTC.

This clone was observed a single time. CDR3 DNA: TGTGCCAGCAGCTTAAGCAGGGGAGTGAACACTGAAGCTTTCTTT. This translates into CASSLSRGVNTEAFF. The V gene is TRBV7-2, the J gene TRBJ1-1, with D tentatively TRBD1 (6 bases). CDR1 and CDR2 (germline): SGHTA, FQGNSA. The CDR3 is 15 amino acids. V lost 2 bases and J 0 bases, leaving 10 bases between the germline ends. The whole variable domain, remainder taken from reference TRBV7-2 and TRBJ1-1, is GAGVSQSPSNKVTEKGKDVELRCDPISGHTALYWYRQSLGQGLEFLIYFQGNSAPDKSGLPSDRFSAERTGGSVSTLTIQRTQQEDSAVYLCASSLSRGVNTEAFFGQGTRLTVV.

This clone has only one observation. This rearrangement joins TRBV28 to TRBJ1-1; D uncertain. Trimming stripped 2 bases from V and 0 bases from J, with 10 bases between. This CDR3 is 15 amino acids long. In germline, CDR1 is MDHEN, CDR2 SYDVKM. CDR3 amino acids: CASSLVHTMNTEAFF. In nucleotides, the CDR3 is TGTGCCAGCAGTTTAGTCCACACCATGAACACTGAAGCTTTCTTT.